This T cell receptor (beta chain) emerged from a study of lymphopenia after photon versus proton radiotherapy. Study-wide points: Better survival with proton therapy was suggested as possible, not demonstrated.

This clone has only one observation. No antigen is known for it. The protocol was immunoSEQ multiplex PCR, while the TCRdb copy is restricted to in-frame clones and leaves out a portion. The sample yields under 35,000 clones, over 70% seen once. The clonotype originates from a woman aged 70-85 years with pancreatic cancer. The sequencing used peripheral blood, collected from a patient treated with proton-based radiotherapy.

The CDR3 DNA follows: TGTGCCAGCAGCGTAGAGTTGGTCAATGAGCAGTTCTTC. Its protein product is CASSVELVNEQFF. The chain couples TRBV9 to TRBJ2-1; no firm D call. This CDR3 has 13 residues. The germline V gene has CDR1 SGDLS and CDR2 YYNGEE. Deletions cut 0 bases from V and 6 bases from J, with 7 bases between.